This TCR beta chain came from a study of cytomegalovirus exposure and HLA in healthy donors (dated by TCRdb to about 2017). Regarding the study in general: The roughly 700 repertoires of the first cohort and the 120 validation repertoires were produced on the same platform, according to a later analysis. The study aimed to test whether signatures of past pathogen exposure could be identified by cataloging public T cell receptors. In addition to the first cohort of approximately 650 subjects, a separate validation cohort of around 110 different subjects was used. High-throughput TCR immunosequencing, statistical association of individual TCRs with disease status, and machine learning were combined to predict cytomegalovirus infection status. Results and caveats for the whole study, not just this receptor: In vitro tests confirmed that a few of the cytomegalovirus-associated TCR beta chains recognize cytomegalovirus antigens. In the study, around 150 TCR beta chains were listed as associated with cytomegalovirus. The authors suggested that the approach could potentially be generalized to other disease states and immunological phenotypes. A later analysis had no HLA typing for the validation cohort, so co-occurrence there was scored across all 130 or so repertoires. A later analysis found that TCRs clustered in the first cohort also tended to co-occur in the 100 to 150 validation repertoires, with about 94% of cluster scores above 0. The classifier was reported to diagnose cytomegalovirus status with high specificity and sensitivity in both the original cohort and the validation cohort. While some public TCRs were present in many individuals, most TCR sequences turned up only very rarely across donors.

This clone has only one observation. Its specific antigen is unknown. Base qualities were left out, and no much larger clone turns up one base away. CDR1 and CDR2, per the germline V gene, are LGHNA and YSLEER. There are 15 amino acids in the CDR3, from cysteine to phenylalanine inclusive. Only the CDR3 part of the read is kept: 45 bases, read in frame from the first base. Relative to germline, V is 3 bases shorter and J is 4 bases shorter, with 14 bases between their ends. To prepare the library, the immunoSEQ multiplex PCR assay was applied. In the source study's methods: A statistical classification framework was developed to diagnose cytomegalovirus status using the catalog of TCR beta chain sequences. The immuneACCESS repertoire file appears here via TCRdb, limited to in-frame rearrangements. These files lack a portion of the clones; in checked studies, under half of the deficit traces to unresolved V genes, and the cause of the others is not known. V and J calls and clone size come straight from that table; D and trimming were deduced from the DNA. The table for this sample lists approximately 150,000 clones; around four fifths of them were counted only once. Of the sample, around 2% falls within the top ten clones.

The donors were included in the validation cohort of approximately 130 subjects, a group kept apart from the roughly 730-subject first cohort. The TCR sequence derives from a man aged 25-40 years in good health and CMV-seropositive. This receptor chain uses TRBV4-3 and TRBJ2-3, with TRBD2 tentatively as D gene (7 bases match). The sequencing sample was made of PBMCs. The sequenced DNA is TGCGCCAGCAGCCACCCCGGGGGGCCCGCAGATACGCAGTATTTT. It is translated as CASSHPGGPADTQYF.